A selection of T cell receptor beta chains follows, all from one sample in a study of OX40 agonist ivuxolimab in advanced cancers. Method: immunoSEQ multiplex PCR; TCRdb's copy keeps in-frame clones and lacks some. The table has more than 65,000 clones, roughly 89% seen once. Sample: CD4+ or CD8+ T cells sorted from blood, taken in a trial of the OX40 agonist ivuxolimab. These TCRs come from an adult with an advanced solid tumor such as melanoma, head and neck, liver or kidney cancer. CDR3s include the opening cysteine and the closing phenylalanine or tryptophan. The D gene is left open where the match is weak. For some rows the clone size is stated as once, few or many, or as a class when expanded; others skip it.

>TRBV7-9|TRBJ2-7|TRBD2|NA
TGTGCCAGCAGCTTATCGGGCGGGAGGGCCGCGAGCGAGCAGTACTTC
CASSLSGGRAASEQYF
>TRBV7-9|TRBJ1-1|TRBD1|NA
TGTGCCAGCAGCCGGGACAGGGTGGCCTCTGAAGCTTTCTTT
CASSRDRVASEAFF
>TRBV6-5|TRBJ2-5|NA|NA
TGTGCCAGCAGTTATGGGGAGACCCAGTACTTC
CASSYGETQYF
>TRBV5-6|TRBJ2-7|TRBD2|NA
TGTGCCAGCACTCTGAGGGGACTAGCGGGTTACGAGCAGTACTTC
CASTLRGLAGYEQYF
>TRBV7-2|TRBJ1-5|NA|NA
TGTGCCAGCAACCGGGGAGTTCGGGGGCAGCCCCAGCATTTT
CASNRGVRGQPQHF
>TRBV30|TRBJ2-7|NA|NA
TGTGCCTGGAGTGTACGGGGGCAGGGTGGGGGAGACCACGAGCAGTACTTC
CAWSVRGQGGGDHEQYF
>TRBV28|TRBJ2-7|NA|NA
TGTGCCAGCAGGGGCCGGCAGAATTCCTACGAGCAGTACTTC
CASRGRQNSYEQYF
>TRBV19|TRBJ1-5|NA|NA
TGTGCCAGTAGTAAATACAGGAGGGGCAATCAGCCCCAGCATTTT
CASSKYRRGNQPQHF
>TRBV7-3|TRBJ2-1|TRBD2|NA
TGTGCCAGCAGCTTCAGCGGGAGGGGTCATGAGCAGTTCTTC
CASSFSGRGHEQFF
>TRBV19|TRBJ2-3|TRBD2|NA
TGTGCCAGTAGTATTTCGGCTAGCGGGAGGAAGAGCACAGATACGCAGTATTTT
CASSISASGRKSTDTQYF
>TRBV7-3|TRBJ2-1|TRBD2|once
TGTGCCAGCAGCTTCAGTAGCGGGAGTAGAGATGAGCAGTTCTTC
CASSFSSGSRDEQFF
>TRBV27|TRBJ2-7|NA|NA
TGTGCCAGCAGTTCACTAGCCCCCTACGAGCAGTACTTC
CASSSLAPYEQYF
>TRBV7-6|TRBJ2-5|NA|NA
TGTGCCAGCAGCTTACCGTTGCAGACCCAGTACTTC
CASSLPLQTQYF
>TRBV10-2|TRBJ2-7|TRBD2|NA
TGCGCCAGCAGTGAGGGAAGCGGGAGGGTCTACGAGCAGTACTTC
CASSEGSGRVYEQYF
>TRBV28|TRBJ2-1|TRBD2|NA
TGTGCCAGCAGTTTATTCCTAGCGGAGATCAATGAGCAGTTCTTC
CASSLFLAEINEQFF
>TRBV1|TRBJ1-5|NA|few
TGCACCAGCAGCCCAATATTCGGCCGGACTCAGCCCCAGCATTTT
CTSSPIFGRTQPQHF
>TRBV2|TRBJ1-5|NA|few
TGTGCCAGCAAGTATGCCCTTAGCAATCAGCCCCAGCATTTT
CASKYALSNQPQHF
>TRBV6-5|TRBJ1-5|NA|NA
TGTGCCAGCAGACCAGATTATAGCAATCAGCCCCAGCATTTT
CASRPDYSNQPQHF
>TRBV27|TRBJ2-7|NA|NA
TGTGCCAGTGGACTAACCTACGAGCAGTACTTC
CASGLTYEQYF
>TRBV11-2|TRBJ1-2|TRBD1|few
TGTGCCAGCAGCCCCACAGGGGGCAGCGGCTACACCTTC
CASSPTGGSGYTF
>TRBV29-1|TRBJ2-7|NA|NA
TGCAGCGTTGTAGGCCAGGGCCTCTACGAGCAGTACTTC
CSVVGQGLYEQYF
>TRBV20-1|TRBJ1-1|NA|NA
TGCAGTCTTTTTAAAACTGAAGCTTTCTTT
CSLFKTEAFF
>TRBV28|TRBJ1-2|NA|NA
TGTGCCAGCAGTTCCGACACCCCCCGTAACTATGGCTACACCTTC
CASSSDTPRNYGYTF
>TRBV7-2|TRBJ1-5|NA|NA
TGTGCCAGCAGCAAAGGGGTTTCTCAGCCCCAGCATTTT
CASSKGVSQPQHF
>TRBV6-6|TRBJ1-6|TRBD1|NA
TGTGCCAGCACTCCCCACAGGGGGGGGGATTCACCCCTCCACTTT
CASTPHRGGDSPLHF
>TRBV7-8|TRBJ2-5|NA|NA
TGTGCCAGCAGCTTAGTCGGTGGGGAGACCCAGTACTTC
CASSLVGGETQYF
>TRBV28|TRBJ2-1|NA|NA
TGTGCCAGCAGTTTTGCCGATGAGCAGTTCTTC
CASSFADEQFF
>TRBV6-6|TRBJ1-2|NA|NA
TGTGCCAGCAGTTACCCCTATGGCTACACCTTC
CASSYPYGYTF
>TRBV6-6|TRBJ2-7|NA|NA
TGTGCCAGCAGTTACCTTAAGGAGCAGTACTTC
CASSYLKEQYF
>TRBV19|TRBJ2-2|NA|NA
TGTGCCAGTCTGAGGAGGGAGAACACCGGGGAGCTGTTTTTT
CASLRRENTGELFF
>TRBV19|TRBJ2-3|NA|NA
TGTGCCAGTAGCTTCTTCTGGGGACCCACAGATACGCAGTATTTT
CASSFFWGPTDTQYF
>TRBV4-3|TRBJ2-5|NA|NA
TGCGCCAGCAGTGGTTACAGAGGGGAGACCCAGTACTTC
CASSGYRGETQYF
>TRBV7-3|TRBJ2-1|TRBD1|NA
TGTGCCAGCAGCTTAAGTGGGACAGTCAGCCATGAGCAGTTCTTC
CASSLSGTVSHEQFF
>TRBV5-1|TRBJ2-2|NA|NA
TGCGCCAGCAGCCACCAATTCGCAGCAGCTAACACCGGGGAGCTGTTTTTT
CASSHQFAAANTGELFF
>TRBV5-1|TRBJ1-1|NA|NA
TGCGCCAGCAGCGTTTTGACAGGTGACACTGAAGCTTTCTTT
CASSVLTGDTEAFF
>TRBV7-9|TRBJ2-3|NA|NA
TGTGCCAGCTTCAGGCTAGCGAGCACAGATACGCAGTATTTT
CASFRLASTDTQYF
>TRBV28|TRBJ1-1|NA|once
TGTGCCAGCACATGGAACACTGAAGCTTTCTTT
CASTWNTEAFF
>TRBV11-3|TRBJ2-1|NA|NA
TGTGCCAGCAGCCGGGAAGGAGGTAATGAGCAGTTCTTC
CASSREGGNEQFF
>TRBV2|TRBJ2-1|NA|NA
TGTGCCAGCGTATGGAAAAGCTCCTACAATGAGCAGTTCTTC
CASVWKSSYNEQFF
>TRBV23-1|TRBJ2-7|TRBD2|NA
TGCGCCAGCAGTCATACGGGGAGTAGCGGGAGCGTGCTCTACGAGCAGTACTTC
CASSHTGSSGSVLYEQYF
>TRBV11-3|TRBJ2-3|NA|NA
TGTGCCAGCAGCTCCCGGGGCCGGGGAGATACGCAGTATTTT
CASSSRGRGDTQYF
>TRBV18|TRBJ2-1|TRBD2|NA
TGTGCCAGCTCACCAGGGACTAGCGGGAGTTACAATGAGCAGTTCTTC
CASSPGTSGSYNEQFF
>TRBV11-3|TRBJ1-3|NA|NA
TGTGCCAGCAGCTTAGTCTCCAGAGGAAACACCATATATTTT
CASSLVSRGNTIYF
>TRBV11-1|TRBJ2-7|NA|once
TGTGCCAGCAGCTCGGGACTCTGGATCGGCGAGCAGTACTTC
CASSSGLWIGEQYF
>TRBV7-2|TRBJ1-1|TRBD1|NA
TGTGCCAGCAGCAAGGGACAGGGAAACACTGAAGCTTTCTTT
CASSKGQGNTEAFF
>TRBV6-1|TRBJ2-5|NA|NA
TGTGCCAGCAGGCAGGGGGAGGGAGTTGGAGAGACCCAGTACTTC
CASRQGEGVGETQYF
>TRBV5-6|TRBJ2-5|NA|NA
TGTGCCAGCAGCTTGTTAGGGCAAGAGACCCAGTACTTC
CASSLLGQETQYF
>TRBV19|TRBJ1-5|NA|NA
TGTGCCAGTAGTATAGTCCGCAATCAGCCCCAGCATTTT
CASSIVRNQPQHF
>TRBV6-5|TRBJ2-7|NA|NA
TGTGCCAGCAGTTACTCGAGGAAGACCTACGAGCAGTACTTC
CASSYSRKTYEQYF
>TRBV30|TRBJ1-5|NA|NA
TGTGCCTGGAGTAAAAGAAGCAATCAGCCCCAGCATTTT
CAWSKRSNQPQHF
>TRBV6-6|TRBJ2-7|NA|NA
TGTGCCAGCAGTTACAATAAATACGAGCAGTACTTC
CASSYNKYEQYF
>TRBV28|TRBJ1-1|NA|few
TGTGCCAGCAGTCTACCTATGGGACCAAACACTGAAGCTTTCTTT
CASSLPMGPNTEAFF
>TRBV4-2|TRBJ1-6|TRBD1|NA
TGTGCCAGCAGACCCGGGACAGGGGAAAATTCACCCCTCCACTTT
CASRPGTGENSPLHF
>TRBV19|TRBJ2-1|NA|NA
TGTGCCAGTAGCAGAGACAGTGGGGTTTACAATGAGCAGTTCTTC
CASSRDSGVYNEQFF
>TRBV19|TRBJ2-7|TRBD1|few
TGTGCCAGTAGGACAGGGACCGAGCAGTACTTC
CASRTGTEQYF
>TRBV4-3|TRBJ2-1|NA|NA
TGCGCCAGCAGCCAAGAGGGGACCTCCTACAATGAGCAGTTCTTC
CASSQEGTSYNEQFF
>TRBV6-6|TRBJ2-3|NA|NA
TGTGCCAGCAGTTTCCGGGACTCCGCCAATACGCAGTATTTT
CASSFRDSANTQYF